The 21 T cell receptor beta chains below were found in one sample sequenced in a study of T-cell reconstitution after alpha-beta-depleted transplantation in children. Using unique molecular identifiers, the investigators prepared the TCRbeta library. TCRdb called the PCR reads again in MiXCR, with one record for every CDR3 protein. The sample has about 350,000 distinct CDR3 sequences; roughly 16% are singletons. The sample in question was PBMCs, mostly from graft donor cells, obtained 360 days after TCRalphabeta/CD19-depleted stem cell transplant. The receptors originated from a male patient aged 2-9 years who had a stem cell transplant for acute lymphoblastic leukemia, so the T cells may come from the graft donor.

The sample holds a few counts of this clonotype. This chain joins TRBV28 and TRBJ2-3; perhaps TRBD2 as D (5 bases). Germline CDR1 reads MDHEN; CDR2 reads SYDVKM. CDR3 length: 17 amino acids. V was clipped by 4 bases and J by 0 bases, with 17 bases between them. In nucleotides, the CDR3 is TGTGCCAGCAGTTCCCCTCAGCGGAGTTCTAGCACAGATACGCAGTATTTT. This sequence encodes CASSSPQRSSSTDTQYF.

The chain employs TRBV5-1 and TRBJ2-2; weak D call: TRBD1 (6 bases). The CDR3 loop spans 15 amino acids. The germline V and J ends were trimmed by 0 bases and 3 bases, with 9 bases remaining between them. Germline V gene data show CDR1 as SGHRS and CDR2 as YFSETQ. The CDR3: CASSLGPGDTGELFF. The CDR3 DNA reads as TGCGCCAGCAGCTTGGGGCCAGGGGACACCGGGGAGCTGTTTTTT.

Only a few counts were recorded for this clonotype. This chain uses TRBV20-1 with TRBJ2-1; TRBD2 might be the D (5 bases). The germline CDR1 and CDR2 sequences are DFQATT and SNEGSKA (reference sequence). The ends were cut back, 2 bases at V and 5 bases at J, with 16 bases in the middle. The CDR3 is made up of 15 amino acids. The CDR3 spells CSARKIARVNNEQFF. The CDR3 bases are TGCAGTGCTAGAAAGATCGCGCGGGTTAACAATGAGCAGTTCTTC.

The rearrangement links TRBV29-1 to TRBJ2-2; D is ambiguous. CDR1 is SQVTM and CDR2 is ANQGSEA in the germline V gene. The CDR3 has 14 amino acids. V was cut by 7 bases and J by 2 bases, with 14 bases left in between. The CDR3 bases are TGCAGCGCCGCGAGGATGACAAACACCGGGGAGCTGTTTTTT. It encodes CSAARMTNTGELFF.

This clonotype has a single count. The chain carries TRBV4-2 and TRBJ2-5; no definite D call. Germline values: CDR1 LGHNA, CDR2 YNFKEQ. Between the trimmed V and J ends, which lost 0 bases and 0 bases, there was a span of 5 bases. This CDR3 spans 14 amino acids. The CDR3 is CASSQDVDQETQYF. In nucleotides, the CDR3 is TGTGCCAGCAGCCAAGATGTCGACCAAGAGACCCAGTACTTC.

This clonotype has more than one count but fewer than ten. The chain is built from TRBV7-2 and TRBJ2-4; perhaps TRBD1 as D (6 bases). V lost 8 bases and J 0 bases, leaving 11 bases between the germline ends. CDR3 length equals 14 residues. CDR1 and CDR2 (germline): SGHTA, FQGNSA. This chain's CDR3 is CASGNRVAKNIQYF. CDR3 DNA: TGTGCCAGCGGAAACAGGGTAGCCAAAAACATTCAGTACTTC.

The chain links TRBV27 to TRBJ2-5; no reliable D call. The CDR3 covers 14 residues. The V gene's germline CDR1 is MNHEY and CDR2 SMNVEV (reference sequence). Trimming stripped 2 bases from V and 1 base from J, with 8 bases between. For the CDR3, the DNA is TGTGCCAGCAGTTTAATGGCAGGCCAAGAGACCCAGTACTTC. Translating gives CASSLMAGQETQYF.

The chain uses TRBV5-1 and TRBJ2-6; TRBD1 agrees at 10 bases. The CDR3 runs to 18 residues. Looked up from germline, CDR1 is SGHRS and CDR2 is YFSETQ. V was pared by 6 bases and J by 0 bases, with 9 bases of the junction left unmatched. The CDR3: CASKVGDRGLSGANVLTF. The CDR3 nucleotides read TGCGCCAGCAAGGTGGGAGACAGGGGGCTCTCTGGGGCCAACGTCCTGACTTTC.

At least ten counts were recorded for this clonotype. The chain links TRBV5-6 to TRBJ2-4; a weak D match, TRBD1 (7 bases). The germline gives CDR1 SGHDT, CDR2 YYEEEE. Trimming stripped 2 bases from V and 6 bases from J, with 21 bases between. This CDR3 comprises 17 residues. The CDR3 spells CASSLIPTAGQINIQYF. CDR3 DNA: TGTGCCAGCAGCTTAATCCCTACCGCGGGACAGATAAACATTCAGTACTTC.

Only a few counts were recorded for this clonotype. V gene TRBV7-8 combines with J gene TRBJ2-3; 9 bases are shared with TRBD2. This CDR3 has 17 residues. Germline lookup yields CDR1 SGHVS and CDR2 FQNEAQ. Trimming cost V 3 bases and J 2 bases; bases outside gene matches: 9. CDR3 DNA sequence: TGTGCCAGCAGCTTGGACCGACTAGCGGATTTCACAGATACGCAGTATTTT. Its translation: CASSLDRLADFTDTQYF.

The chain carries TRBV7-2 and TRBJ2-1; possible D gene TRBD2, 8 bases. Between the trimmed V and J ends, which lost 1 base and 9 bases, there was a span of 19 bases. CDR1 and CDR2 from the germline V gene are SGHTA and FQGNSA. CDR3 length: 16 amino acids. The CDR3 protein is CASSLVGTRGQGEQFF. The CDR3 DNA follows: TGTGCCAGCAGCTTAGTTGGGACTAGGGGGCAGGGTGAGCAGTTCTTC.

This clonotype was detected only a few times. The chain has TRBV7-8 and TRBJ1-1, with 7 positions matching TRBD1. The germline gives CDR1 SGHVS, CDR2 FQNEAQ. The CDR3 spans 12 residues. Trimming removed 6 bases from V and 4 bases from J; junction bases left unmatched: 2. The CDR3 region has the DNA TGTGCCAGCAGACGGGACAGCACTGAAGCTTTCTTT. As protein: CASRRDSTEAFF.

There are a few counts of this clonotype. A read error is likely, as this CDR3 ends without the conserved phenylalanine or tryptophan. The rearrangement links TRBV28 to TRBJ1-6; D remains unclear. CDR3 size: 16 residues. Germline-derived CDR1 and CDR2 are MDHEN and SYDVKM. V was clipped by 2 bases and J by 7 bases, with 15 bases between them. The CDR3 DNA reads TGTGCCAGCAGTTTAAGTGCCCACTCGGGAAATTCACCCCTCCACCTT. It encodes CASSLSAHSGNSPLHL.

This clonotype was counted ten times or more. This chain connects TRBV4-3 to TRBJ2-7; D not certain. Trimming stripped 4 bases from V and 3 bases from J, with 13 bases between. Germline CDR1 is LGHNA and CDR2 is YSLEER. The length of the CDR3 is 14 residues. The CDR3 coding sequence is TGCGCCAGCAGCCCGTACTCGGACGGCTACGAGCAGTACTTC. It translates to CASSPYSDGYEQYF.

This chain uses TRBV4-1 with TRBJ2-7; D remains ambiguous. The CDR3 consists of 15 residues. CDR1 is MGHRA, CDR2 YSYEKL, per germline. Deletions cut 1 base from V and 2 bases from J, with 12 bases between. The CDR3 is CASSQARSSPYEQYF. CDR3 nucleotide sequence: TGCGCCAGCAGCCAAGCGCGGTCCAGCCCCTACGAGCAGTACTTC.

The chain combines TRBV6-5 with TRBJ2-1; D gene ambiguous. Between the trimmed V and J ends, which lost 2 bases and 9 bases, there was a span of 11 bases. Looked up from germline, CDR1 is MNHEY and CDR2 is SVGAGI. This CDR3 comprises 13 residues. In DNA, the CDR3 is TGTGCCAGCAGTTACACCATCCCTTTTGAGCAGTTCTTC. It specifies CASSYTIPFEQFF.

This clonotype was detected only a few times. The chain couples TRBV12-3 or TRBV12-4 to TRBJ1-1; TRBD1 matches at 8 bases. The CDR3 has 15 amino acids. The V segment lost 6 bases and the J segment 4 bases; nucleotides outside the gene matches: 10. CDR3 nucleotide sequence: TGTGCCAGCAGCTTCTCAGGGGGCTGGATCACTGAAGCTTTCTTT. Translation: CASSFSGGWITEAFF.

This clonotype was seen a handful of times. The V call is TRBV28, the J call TRBJ2-5, with D tentatively TRBD2 (7 bases). CDR1 is MDHEN and CDR2 is SYDVKM in the germline V gene. The CDR3 runs to 14 residues. V shed 7 bases and J shed 5 bases, with 17 bases lying between them. In nucleotides, the CDR3 is TGTGCCAGCACCCGGGGGCGGGGGTACGAGACCCAGTACTTC. Amino acids: CASTRGRGYETQYF.

The V gene is TRBV4-3, the J gene TRBJ2-7; 8 nucleotides line up with TRBD1. Per germline, CDR1 LGHNA and CDR2 YSLEER. The V and J ends lost 0 bases and 3 bases, in that order; junction bases with no gene match: 7. This CDR3 contains 16 residues. CDR3 sequence: CASSQEAGTGLYEQYF. The CDR3 DNA reads as TGCGCCAGCAGCCAAGAAGCCGGGACAGGTCTCTACGAGCAGTACTTC.

In this sample, this clonotype turned up once. This CDR3 reads CASSYAWGRGLRGYTF. DNA of the CDR3: TGTGCCAGCAGTTACGCATGGGGGAGGGGGCTCCGGGGCTACACCTTC. This chain connects TRBV6-5 to TRBJ1-2, with TRBD1 identical over 7 bases. Germline CDR1 and CDR2: MNHEY and SVGAGI. The CDR3 has 16 amino acids. Trimming cost V 2 bases and J 8 bases; bases outside gene matches: 14.

In its sample, this clonotype was seen a few times. This sequence joins TRBV20-1 and TRBJ2-4; 14 positions match TRBD2. Per the germline V gene, CDR1 is DFQATT and CDR2 is SNEGSKA (reference sequence). Trimming took 6 bases from V and 15 from J; bases not matched to a gene: 4. The CDR3 sequence is 11 residues long. CDR3 in DNA: TGCAGTGCCGGGGGACTAGCGGGAGTGTACTTC. Its protein product is CSAGGLAGVYF.